The 29 T cell receptor beta chains below all came from one sample that was sequenced in a study of blood T cell repertoires in COVID-19 (TCRdb year 2020). Library prep was done by the immunoSEQ multiplex PCR assay. TCRdb limited this immuneACCESS table to in-frame rearrangements with V and J called. A share of clones is missing; checked studies link under half to unresolved V genes, and the rest is unexplained. The sample yields about 230,000 clones; 83% were counted once. The ten largest account for 4.5% to 6.5% of the sample. Sequencing was performed on peripheral blood. The receptors were gathered from a man at least 80 years old with acute or convalescent COVID-19.

The V call is TRBV18, the J call TRBJ1-1; D not resolved. Trimming pared 0 bases from V and 6 bases from J, leaving 11 bases between. Germline values: CDR1 KGHSH, CDR2 LQKENI. The CDR3 sequence is 14 residues long. DNA of the CDR3: TGTGCCAGCTCACCACCAGCTGTTCAGGCTGAAGCTTTCTTT. Amino acid sequence: CASSPPAVQAEAFF. The full variable domain, its missing parts supplied by reference TRBV18 and TRBJ1-1, is NAGVMQNPRHLVRRRGQEARLRCSPMKGHSHVYWYRQLPEEGLKFMVYLQKENIIDESGMPKERFSAEFPKEGPSILRIQQVVRGDSAAYFCASSPPAVQAEAFFGQGTRLTVV.

V gene TRBV4-1 combines with J gene TRBJ1-2, with D perhaps matching TRBD1 (5 bases). From germline, CDR1 is MGHRA and CDR2 YSYEKL. The CDR3 contains 12 residues. Trimming took off 0 bases at V and 7 bases at J, with 6 bases between the two ends. CDR3: CASSQDRAGYTF. CDR3 sequence (DNA): TGCGCCAGCAGCCAAGACAGGGCTGGCTACACCTTC.

The chain couples TRBV7-9 to TRBJ2-1; 9 bases are shared with TRBD2. Germline trimming cut 9 bases from V and 4 bases from J; bases unmatched to any gene: 16. The CDR3 spans 17 residues. Per the germline V gene, CDR1 is SEHNR and CDR2 is FQNEAQ (reference sequence). Written as DNA, the CDR3 is TGTGCCAGAGAAATAGCGGGAGCGGTGACATCGTACAATGAGCAGTTCTTC. It yields the protein CAREIAGAVTSYNEQFF.

This rearrangement joins TRBV18 to TRBJ1-4, with 9 bases fitting TRBD1. Trimming removed 3 bases from V and 8 bases from J; junction bases left unmatched: 16. The CDR3 extends over 18 amino acids. Germline CDR1 KGHSH, CDR2 LQKENI. In nucleotides, the CDR3 is TGTGCCAGCTCACCGGTAGCACAGGGGGCGCGAGGTTCCGAAAAACTGTTTTTT. This sequence encodes CASSPVAQGARGSEKLFF.

The chain couples TRBV5-1 to TRBJ1-1; no clear D. CDR1 is SGHRS, CDR2 YFSETQ, per germline. The V gene lost 4 bases and the J gene lost 2 bases, with 12 bases spanning the gap. This CDR3 region has 14 residues. CDR3 nucleotides: TGCGCCAGCAGCGCCTTAGACACCAACACTGAAGCTTTCTTT. Residues: CASSALDTNTEAFF.

This clone was observed a single time. The rearrangement links TRBV28 to TRBJ2-3; 12 nucleotides align to TRBD2. V gave up 4 bases and J gave up 2 bases; unmatched junction bases: 13. The CDR3 has 19 amino acids. CDR1 is MDHEN, CDR2 SYDVKM, per germline. For the CDR3, the DNA is TGTGCCAGCAGTTCCGGACGGCTAGCGGGAGGGGTGTACACAGATACGCAGTATTTT. Encoded protein: CASSSGRLAGGVYTDTQYF.

This clone was seen a few times. This chain connects TRBV3-1 (or the pseudogene TRBV3-2) to TRBJ1-6; D is undetermined. The germline V gene has CDR1 LGHDT and CDR2 YNNKEL (reference sequence). Trimming shortened V by 2 bases and J by 6 bases, and 11 bases separated the two germline ends. The CDR3 has 15 residues. CDR3 nucleotide sequence: TGTGCCAGCAGCCAAAGTCGGAGCAGTAATTCACCCCTCCACTTT. The encoded protein is CASSQSRSSNSPLHF.

This sequence joins TRBV5-1 and TRBJ1-3; maybe TRBD1 (6 bases). From germline, CDR1 is SGHRS and CDR2 YFSETQ. Trimming left V 0 bases short and J 1 base short, with 11 bases between. The CDR3 has 16 amino acids. The CDR3: CASSLALGQSGNTIYF. CDR3 nucleotide sequence: TGCGCCAGCAGCTTGGCCCTAGGACAGTCTGGAAACACCATATATTTT.

A few counts support this clone. This rearrangement joins TRBV5-1 to TRBJ2-1; 12 nucleotides line up with TRBD2. The germline CDR1 and CDR2 sequences are SGHRS and YFSETQ. The CDR3 loop spans 17 amino acids. Unmatched junction bases numbered 5, after V lost 3 bases and J lost 1 base. The CDR3: CASSSSTSGRSYNEQFF. The CDR3 bases are TGCGCCAGCAGCTCCTCGACTAGCGGGAGATCCTACAATGAGCAGTTCTTC.

V usage is TRBV27 and J usage is TRBJ1-1; 10 bases are a match to TRBD1. There are 15 residues in the CDR3. V trimming: 5 bases; J trimming: 0 bases; junction bases outside the gene matches: 3. The germline gives CDR1 MNHEY, CDR2 SMNVEV (reference sequence). The CDR3 is CASSPDRGLNTEAFF. CDR3 DNA sequence: TGTGCCAGCAGTCCCGACAGGGGGCTGAACACTGAAGCTTTCTTT.

The chain combines TRBV9 with TRBJ2-5; TRBD1 aligns across 12 bases. J was trimmed by 1 base and V by 9 bases; bases with no gene match: 4. Looked up from germline, CDR1 is SGDLS and CDR2 is YYNGEE. This CDR3 is built from 14 residues. CDR3 sequence (DNA): TGTGCCATGGGACAGGGGGCGGGCCAAGAGACCCAGTACTTC. Amino acids: CAMGQGAGQETQYF.

The chain links TRBV7-2 to TRBJ1-6; no reliable D call. V lost 4 bases, J lost 7 bases, and 8 bases lay in between. The CDR3 has 13 residues. Per germline, CDR1 SGHTA and CDR2 FQGNSA. The CDR3 nucleotides read TGTGCCAGCAGCTCGGAGCCCAATTCACCCCTCCACTTT. Amino acid sequence: CASSSEPNSPLHF.

The chain combines TRBV3-1 (or the pseudogene TRBV3-2) with TRBJ2-7; D unresolved. Trimming took off 2 bases at V and 7 bases at J, with 9 bases between the two ends. The CDR3 length is 12 residues. Germline CDR1 reads LGHDT; CDR2 reads YNNKEL (reference sequence). This CDR3 reads CASSQIRQEQYF. CDR3 in DNA: TGTGCCAGCAGCCAAATCAGGCAGGAGCAGTACTTC.

The rearrangement links TRBV19 to TRBJ1-6; D is unclear. CDR1 and CDR2 (germline): LNHDA, SQIVND (reference sequence). The CDR3 consists of 14 residues. Trimming removed 10 bases from V and 5 bases from J, with 15 bases in between. The CDR3 nucleotides read TGTGCCACCCGCGACACTCAGAATAATTCACCCCTCCACTTT. This translates into CATRDTQNNSPLHF.

J is TRBJ2-7 and V is TRBV6-6; D is uncertain. Germline-derived CDR1 and CDR2 are MNHNY and SVGAGI (reference sequence). With 2 bases removed from V and 6 bases from J, the gap between germline ends came to 14 bases. The CDR3 is 14 residues long. CDR3 in amino acids: CASSYIASGGEQYF. DNA for the CDR3: TGTGCCAGCAGTTACATCGCCTCGGGTGGCGAGCAGTACTTC.

This chain connects TRBV5-1 to TRBJ2-1; 8 positions match TRBD2. After removal of 2 bases from V and 5 bases from J, the junction contained 6 bases not matched to a gene. CDR1 is SGHRS, CDR2 YFSETQ, per germline. The length of the CDR3 is 15 residues. The CDR3 sequence is CASSFARGGNNEQFF. CDR3 DNA: TGCGCCAGCAGCTTTGCCCGGGGGGGGAACAATGAGCAGTTCTTC.

This chain uses TRBV4-2 with TRBJ1-4; TRBD1 matches 8 bases. From germline, CDR1 is LGHNA and CDR2 YNFKEQ. This CDR3 is 16 amino acids long. Unmatched junction bases numbered 13, after V lost 0 bases and J lost 13 bases. The CDR3 nucleotides read TGTGCCAGCAGCCAAGATGTAAGGACAGGGTTACATCCACTGTTTTTT. Its protein is CASSQDVRTGLHPLFF.

The chain couples TRBV6-5 to TRBJ1-4; 7 bases match TRBD1. Germline V gene sequence: CDR1 MNHEY, CDR2 SVGAGI. V trimming: 5 bases; J trimming: 5 bases; junction bases outside the gene matches: 5. The CDR3 runs to 14 residues. The CDR3 is CASSMGQPNEKLFF. The CDR3 DNA follows: TGTGCCAGCAGTATGGGACAGCCGAATGAAAAACTGTTTTTT.

This clone was detected a few times. The V gene is TRBV2, the J gene TRBJ2-7; 12 bases align to TRBD1. Germline V lookup: CDR1 SNHLY, CDR2 FYNNEI. J gave up 6 bases and V 4 bases, and 4 bases lay outside the gene matches. This CDR3 spans 14 amino acids. The CDR3 DNA follows: TGTGCCAGCAGTGCGGAGGGACAGGGGGCCGAGCAGTACTTC. Translation: CASSAEGQGAEQYF. Based on the CDR3 plus reference TRBV2 and TRBJ2-7, the full variable domain is EPEVTQTPSHQVTQMGQEVILRCVPISNHLYFYWYRQILGQKVEFLVSFYNNEISEKSEIFDDQFSVERPDGSNFTLKIRSTKLEDSAMYFCASSAEGQGAEQYFGPGTRLTVT.

This clone was recorded once. The chain joins TRBV27 to TRBJ2-7; TRBD1 matches 9 bases. V dropped 6 bases and J dropped 4; count of bases not matched to a gene: 10. Germline V gene data show CDR1 as MNHEY and CDR2 as SMNVEV (reference sequence). The CDR3 contains 15 residues. The CDR3 protein is CASSQTGGSIYEQYF. CDR3 DNA: TGTGCCAGCAGCCAAACAGGGGGCAGTATTTACGAGCAGTACTTC.

This chain links TRBV5-8 with TRBJ2-3; D is unresolved. The CDR3 covers 15 residues. V lost 4 bases and J lost 3, with 15 bases in between. CDR1 SGHTS and CDR2 YDEGEE come from the germline V gene. The CDR3 region is CASSPGYARTDTQYF. DNA for the CDR3: TGTGCCAGCAGCCCCGGGTACGCCCGGACAGATACGCAGTATTTT.

V is TRBV7-9 and J is TRBJ2-7; no firm D call. Trimming stripped 2 bases from V and 3 bases from J, with 5 bases between. The germline V gene has CDR1 SEHNR and CDR2 FQNEAQ (reference sequence). The CDR3 covers 12 residues. The CDR3 sequence is CASSLHFYEQYF. CDR3 sequence (DNA): TGTGCCAGCAGCTTACACTTCTACGAGCAGTACTTC.

This chain uses TRBV2 with TRBJ1-2; TRBD1 matches 7 bases. The V gene's germline CDR1 is SNHLY and CDR2 FYNNEI. This CDR3 region has 15 residues. J gave up 4 bases and V 5 bases, and 10 bases lay outside the gene matches. The CDR3: CASSTLQGSGYGYTF. DNA for the CDR3: TGTGCCAGCAGTACCCTACAGGGGAGTGGCTATGGCTACACCTTC. The full variable domain, completed using reference TRBV2 and TRBJ1-2, is EPEVTQTPSHQVTQMGQEVILRCVPISNHLYFYWYRQILGQKVEFLVSFYNNEISEKSEIFDDQFSVERPDGSNFTLKIRSTKLEDSAMYFCASSTLQGSGYGYTFGSGTRLTVV.

The chain has TRBV29-1 and TRBJ1-3; 9 bases agree with TRBD1. This CDR3 has 16 residues. Germline V CDR1 and CDR2: SQVTM, ANQGSEA. With 6 bases clipped from V and 0 bases from J, the junction kept 9 bases outside the gene matches. In nucleotides, the CDR3 is TGCAGCGTAGCCGGGACAGGGCTATCCTCTGGAAACACCATATATTTT. This codes for CSVAGTGLSSGNTIYF.

The rearrangement uses TRBV20-1 and TRBJ2-7, with TRBD2 matching over 12 bases. CDR1 and CDR2 from the germline V gene are DFQATT and SNEGSKA (reference sequence). V lost 3 bases to trimming and J lost 7 bases; unmatched junction nucleotides: 13. This CDR3 is 16 amino acids long. CDR3 sequence: CSASVPLAGGSGEQYF. DNA for the CDR3: TGCAGTGCTAGTGTTCCCCTAGCGGGAGGGTCGGGTGAGCAGTACTTC.

The table lists this clone with a few counts. The chain combines TRBV5-1 with TRBJ2-1; D possibly corresponds to TRBD2 (5 bases). Germline CDR1 is SGHRS and CDR2 is YFSETQ. The CDR3 contains 12 residues. Between the trimmed V and J ends, which lost 5 bases and 10 bases, there was a span of 13 bases. The CDR3 reads CASRKLGNEQFF. The CDR3 bases are TGCGCCAGCAGAAAACTAGGAAACGAGCAGTTCTTC. Together with reference TRBV5-1 and TRBJ2-1, the CDR3 gives the full variable domain: KAGVTQTPRYLIKTRGQQVTLSCSPISGHRSVSWYQQTPGQGLQFLFEYFSETQRNKGNFPGRFSGRQFSNSRSEMNVSTLELGDSALYLCASRKLGNEQFFGPGTRLTVL.

The chain has TRBV3-1 (or the pseudogene TRBV3-2) and TRBJ2-1; 9 positions match TRBD2. Germline V gene lookup returns CDR1 LGHDT and CDR2 YNNKEL (reference sequence). V trimming: 1 base; J trimming: 4 bases; junction bases outside the gene matches: 5. This CDR3 comprises 16 residues. CDR3 nucleotides: TGTGCCAGCAGCCAAGGATCAGCGGGGGGATACAATGAGCAGTTCTTC. Translating it yields CASSQGSAGGYNEQFF.

The chain has TRBV5-1 and TRBJ2-5, with 8 bases identical to TRBD2. With 3 bases clipped from V and 10 bases from J, the junction kept 8 bases outside the gene matches. The CDR3 contains 13 residues. Looked up from germline, CDR1 is SGHRS and CDR2 is YFSETQ. The CDR3 sequence is CASSSAGEGDQYF. DNA of the CDR3: TGCGCCAGCAGCTCAGCGGGAGAGGGGGACCAGTACTTC.

The chain combines TRBV6-6 with TRBJ1-5; 7 nucleotides line up with TRBD1. The V and J ends lost 7 bases and 7 bases, in that order; junction bases with no gene match: 7. The germline V gene has CDR1 MNHNY and CDR2 SVGAGI (reference sequence). CDR3 length equals 13 residues. CDR3 sequence (DNA): TGTGCCAGCACTGGGACAGCACTACAGCCCCAGCATTTT. This encodes CASTGTALQPQHF.